Below are 5 T cell receptor beta chains sequenced from a single sample in a study of identical twins. TCRdb reprocessed the 5' RACE reads via MiXCR and lists one record per CDR3 protein. The repertoire holds approximately 680,000 distinct CDR3 sequences, under 8.5% seen once, with approximately 1.5% in the top ten. These data also featured in a second study, about yellow fever vaccine responses in identical twins.

The sequenced sample was PBMCs. These receptors all come from a woman aged 18-35 years in good health.

This clonotype occurred a few times. V and J are TRBV5-1 and TRBJ1-1; 9 positions match TRBD1. V gave up 4 bases and J gave up 5 bases; unmatched junction bases: 9. CDR1 is SGHRS, CDR2 YFSETQ, per germline. The CDR3 covers 15 residues. CDR3 sequence reads: CASSPTTGQGTEAFF. CDR3 DNA: TGCGCCAGCAGCCCGACGACGGGACAGGGAACTGAAGCTTTCTTT.

The chain is built from TRBV28 and TRBJ1-1; D uncertain. The CDR3 sequence is 15 residues long. Germline V CDR1 and CDR2: MDHEN, SYDVKM. V was shortened by 9 bases and J by 1 base, with 18 bases between the two germline ends. CDR3 coding DNA: TGTGCCAGTCCCGCGGGAGGAGGGCAGAACACTGAAGCTTTCTTT. Protein sequence: CASPAGGGQNTEAFF.

The V gene is TRBV18, the J gene TRBJ1-2; no reliable D call. The germline CDR1 and CDR2 sequences are KGHSH and LQKENI. The germline V and J ends were trimmed by 3 bases and 6 bases, with 14 bases remaining between them. The CDR3 is 14 residues long. CDR3 in DNA: TGTGCCAGCTCACCTTGGGCAGCTACTGATGGCTACACCTTC. It codes for CASSPWAATDGYTF.

The gene calls are TRBV7-3 and TRBJ2-1, with 8 nucleotides matching TRBD1. Germline V lookup: CDR1 SGHTA, CDR2 FQGTGA. J lost 9 bases, V lost 4 bases, and 5 bases had no gene match. The CDR3 runs to 13 residues. CDR3 nucleotides: TGTGCCAGCAGCTGGACAGGGAGGAGTGAGCAGTTCTTC. This sequence encodes CASSWTGRSEQFF.

Only a few counts were recorded for this clonotype. The J gene is TRBJ1-1, the V gene TRBV19; the match to TRBD1 covers 7 bases. V dropped 5 bases and J dropped 5; count of bases not matched to a gene: 5. Germline V gene sequence: CDR1 LNHDA, CDR2 SQIVND (reference sequence). There are 13 residues in the CDR3. The CDR3 spells CASSAGGITEAFF. The CDR3, as DNA: TGTGCCAGTAGTGCAGGGGGAATTACTGAAGCTTTCTTT.